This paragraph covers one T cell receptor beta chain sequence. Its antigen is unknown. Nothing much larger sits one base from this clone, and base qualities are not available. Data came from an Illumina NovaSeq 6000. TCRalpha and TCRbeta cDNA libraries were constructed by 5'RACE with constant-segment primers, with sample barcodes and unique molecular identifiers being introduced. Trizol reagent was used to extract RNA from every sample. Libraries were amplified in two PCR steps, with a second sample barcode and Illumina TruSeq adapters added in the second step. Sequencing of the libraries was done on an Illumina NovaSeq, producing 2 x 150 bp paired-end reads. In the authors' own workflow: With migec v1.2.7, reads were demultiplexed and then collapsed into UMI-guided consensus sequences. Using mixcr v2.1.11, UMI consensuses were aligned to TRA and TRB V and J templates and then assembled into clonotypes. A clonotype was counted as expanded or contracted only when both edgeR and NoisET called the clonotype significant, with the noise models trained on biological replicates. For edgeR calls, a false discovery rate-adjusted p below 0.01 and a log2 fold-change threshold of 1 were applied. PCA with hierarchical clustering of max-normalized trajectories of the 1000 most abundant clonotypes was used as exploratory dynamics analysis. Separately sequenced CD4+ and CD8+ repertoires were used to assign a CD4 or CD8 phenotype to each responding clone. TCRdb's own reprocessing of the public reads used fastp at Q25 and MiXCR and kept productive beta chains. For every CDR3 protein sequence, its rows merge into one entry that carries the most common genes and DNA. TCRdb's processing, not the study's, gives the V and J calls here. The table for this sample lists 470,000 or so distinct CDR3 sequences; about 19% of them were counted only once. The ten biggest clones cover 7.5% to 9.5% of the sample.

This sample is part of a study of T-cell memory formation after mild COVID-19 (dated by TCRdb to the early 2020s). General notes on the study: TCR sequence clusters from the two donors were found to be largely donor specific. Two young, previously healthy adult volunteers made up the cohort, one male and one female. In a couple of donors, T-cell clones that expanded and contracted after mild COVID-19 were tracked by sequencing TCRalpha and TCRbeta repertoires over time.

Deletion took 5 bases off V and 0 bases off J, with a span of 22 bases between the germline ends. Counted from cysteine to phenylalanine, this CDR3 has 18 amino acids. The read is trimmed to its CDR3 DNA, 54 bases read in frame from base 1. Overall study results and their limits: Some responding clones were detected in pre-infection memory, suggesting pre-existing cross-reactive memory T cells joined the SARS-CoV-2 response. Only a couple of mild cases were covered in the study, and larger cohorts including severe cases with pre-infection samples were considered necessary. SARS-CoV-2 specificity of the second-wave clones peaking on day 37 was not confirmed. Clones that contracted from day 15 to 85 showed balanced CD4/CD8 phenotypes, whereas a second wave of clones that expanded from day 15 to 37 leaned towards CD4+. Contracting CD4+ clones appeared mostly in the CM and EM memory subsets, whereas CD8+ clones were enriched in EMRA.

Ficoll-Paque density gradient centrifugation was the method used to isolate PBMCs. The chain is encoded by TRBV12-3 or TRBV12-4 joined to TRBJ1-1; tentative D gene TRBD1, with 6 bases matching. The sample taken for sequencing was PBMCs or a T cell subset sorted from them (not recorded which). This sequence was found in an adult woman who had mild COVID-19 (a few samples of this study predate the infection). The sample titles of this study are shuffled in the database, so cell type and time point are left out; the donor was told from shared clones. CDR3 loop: CASSPRGYRVAMNTEAFF. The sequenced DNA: TGTGCCAGCAGTCCCCGGGGTTACAGGGTAGCAATGAACACTGAAGCTTTCTTT.